This TCR beta chain was captured in a study of blood T cell repertoires in COVID-19. Study details: PBMCs, B-cell-depleted T cells, or T cells provided the cDNA or gDNA that made up the material.

In the authors' workflow: The authors estimated nucleated cell counts from reference gene primer amplification. Using immunoSEQ multiplex PCR, the repertoire was profiled, and TCRdb retains in-frame clones only, with some absent. The V and J calls and clone size are taken from that table; D and trimming were inferred from the DNA. The sample carries around 250,000 clones, 90% recorded once. Germline lookup yields CDR1 LGHNA and CDR2 YSLEER. The CDR3 is made up of 14 amino acids. The V gene end was trimmed by 3 bases and the J gene end by 4 bases; junction bases not matched to a gene: 2. The clonotype originates from an older woman with COVID-19, enrolled during active disease. Specimen: peripheral blood. The chain employs TRBV4-3 and TRBJ2-2, with 7 bases that match TRBD2. CDR3 bases: TGCGCCAGCAGCCAGGGGGAGGGCACCGGGGAGCTGTTTTTT. It specifies CASSQGEGTGELFF.